This T cell receptor (beta chain) derives from a study of beta chain features in type 1 diabetes (dated by TCRdb to the late 2010s). Broadly, across the study: Mean age, gender distribution, total cell number and subset yield did not differ between patients and healthy donors. Regulatory and stem cell-like memory subsets were obtained from only 8 patients and roughly eight healthy donors, while naive and central memory subsets were obtained from all 28 donors. A total of 107,917,701 sorted cells were examined across all samples, and the number of cells per subset was strongly correlated with RNA yield. In the study, recently diagnosed type 1 diabetes patients and matched healthy donors were compared on the TCRB repertoires of their sorted circulating CD4+ T cell subsets. Paper-wide results and their limitations: At VDJ recombination sites, type 1 diabetes patients had fewer insertions and more deleted nucleotides, which implies abnormalities in thymic rearrangement. HLA sub-analyses involved small numbers of individuals, so any influence of HLA type on TCRB rearrangement remained unresolved. Shorter templates might be favored by PCR, yet because patient and control samples were amplified and corrected together, any such skew would affect both groups equally. In all four CD4+ subsets, TCRB CDR3 length was moderately but significantly shorter in type 1 diabetes patients. The naive, central memory and regulatory TCRB repertoires appeared to resemble one another more closely among patients than among healthy donors. Because cDNA was sequenced instead of genomic DNA, highly expressing activated cells could be over-represented, though the groups showed no difference in activation or CD3 levels.

The entire amount of isolated RNA was reverse transcribed using the High Capacity cDNA Reverse Transcription Kit, so the sequenced TCRB transcripts were expressed ones. Naive, central memory and regulatory T cell samples underwent deep immunoSEQ sequencing, averaging about 3.57 million total reads per sample. Sorted cells were lysed in RLT buffer, and RNA was extracted using DNase-treated RNeasy Micro or Mini kits according to cell number. Each cell subset was processed on its own to prevent cross-contamination, while patient and healthy donor samples were processed together. The immunoSEQ multiplex PCR was used to amplify TCRB sequences from cDNA, generating 87-bp fragments that spanned the CDR3 region. Sequencing of the amplicons was done on the Illumina HiSeq platform. In the authors' own workflow: Synthetic template baselines were used to correct PCR bias computationally, reads within Hamming distance 2 were collapsed together, and singletons that could not be merged were discarded. Reads were aligned to IMGT to assign V, D and J genes, CDR3 length, and insertions or deletions at six rearrangement sites. Clonotype counts were normalized to sorted cell number within each subset before computing true diversity and Gini coefficients with the tcR R package. The overlap coefficient, calculated on TCRB nucleotide sequences, was used to measure repertoire sharing. Out-of-frame TCRB sequences from naive cells were analyzed to stand in for the pre-selection repertoire. The table was pulled from immuneACCESS by TCRdb, which kept in-frame rearrangements only. Such tables lose some clones; where checked, under half of the loss comes from unresolved V genes, and the rest has no known cause. That table furnishes V, J and clone size, whereas the DNA furnished D and trimming. The sample table shows under 950,000 clones, and under 20% are seen once. 0.02% to 0.03% of the sample rests with the top ten.

Compared with germline, V lacks 8 bases and J lacks 9 bases; bases without a gene match: 20. CDR1 is given as LNHNV and CDR2 as YYDKDF, both from the germline V gene (reference sequence). There are 17 amino acids in the CDR3, from cysteine to phenylalanine inclusive. Kept here is only the CDR3 DNA, which spans 51 bases and is read in frame from base 1. This clone appeared a few times. What this receptor recognizes is not known. Base-call qualities are not available, and no considerably larger clone is one nucleotide away. Each donor gave one peripheral blood draw, roughly 110 mL on average, collected into heparinised tubes. Using a panel that included CD45RO, CCR7, CD25, CD127, CD95 and CD27, naive, central memory, regulatory and stem cell-like memory CD4+ T cells were sorted on a BD FACSAria II. Purity was above 95% for every sorted population. Right away, PBMCs were isolated by Lymphoprep density gradient centrifugation and were stained directly, with no culture step. So that batch effects would be minimized, each experiment stained and sorted samples in pairs, pairing one healthy donor with one patient.

The sample was naive CD4+ T cells from blood. What the cell subset or site label conveys for this sample: true naive CD4+ T cells. This TCR was sampled from a woman aged 18-29 years in good health. This chain is built from TRBV15 and TRBJ2-1, and 9 bases in between align with TRBD2. The CDR3 amino acid sequence is: CATQISPSGRQQGEQFF. The DNA reads as follows: TGTGCCACCCAAATCTCCCCGAGCGGGAGGCAGCAGGGTGAGCAGTTCTTC. The CDR3 plus the reference TRBV15 and TRBJ2-1 genes for the other parts give the full variable domain: DAMVIQNPRYQVTQFGKPVTLSCSQTLNHNVMYWYQQKSSQAPKLLFHYYDKDFNNEADTPDNFQSRRPNTSFCFLDIRSPGLGDTAMYLCATQISPSGRQQGEQFFGPGTRLTVL.